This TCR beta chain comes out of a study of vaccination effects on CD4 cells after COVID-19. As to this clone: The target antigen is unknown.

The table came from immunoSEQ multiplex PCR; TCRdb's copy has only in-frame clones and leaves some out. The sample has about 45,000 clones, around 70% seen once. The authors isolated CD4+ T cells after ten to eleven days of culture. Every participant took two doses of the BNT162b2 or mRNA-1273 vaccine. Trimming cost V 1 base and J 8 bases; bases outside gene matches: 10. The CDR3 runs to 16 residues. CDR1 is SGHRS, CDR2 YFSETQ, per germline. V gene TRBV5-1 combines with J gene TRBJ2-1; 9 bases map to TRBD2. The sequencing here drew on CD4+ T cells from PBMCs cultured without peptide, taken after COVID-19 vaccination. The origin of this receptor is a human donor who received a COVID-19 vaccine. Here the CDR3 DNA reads TGCGCCAGCAGCTTGCCTAGCCTAGCGGGACTCGATGAGCAGTTCTTC. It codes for CASSLPSLAGLDEQFF.